This T cell receptor (beta chain) emerged from a study of glioma-infiltrating T cells. Findings and caveats of the study: Very few CDR3 sequences were shared between tissue and blood. Tissue-blood divergence was below expectation in non-neoplastic patients, above in gliomas.

This clonotype was picked up a small number of times. Its specificity is unknown. Unmatched junction bases numbered 9, after V lost 6 bases and J lost 4 bases. Germline V gene data show CDR1 as SNHLY and CDR2 as FYNNEI. This CDR3 is 14 amino acids long. TCR alpha and beta CDR3 regions were amplified from RNA using iRepertoire nested multiplex PCR. Input was about 100-450 ng of tissue mRNA or PBMC total RNA. A single record per CDR3 protein comes from TCRdb applying MiXCR to the multiplex PCR reads. The sample lists roughly 120,000 distinct CDR3 sequences, approximately 23% occurring once. The V and J genes are TRBV2 and TRBJ2-7; 7 positions agree with TRBD1. The TCR comes from a human donor with low-grade glioma or glioblastoma, undergoing nonglioma brain surgery, or in good health (not recorded which). The sample consisted of glioma tissue, nonneoplastic brain tissue, or PBMCs (not recorded which). In DNA, the CDR3 is TGTGCCAGCAGGGCATTGGGACAGATATACGAGCAGTACTTC. Amino acid sequence: CASRALGQIYEQYF. The full variable domain, its missing parts supplied by reference TRBV2 and TRBJ2-7, is EPEVTQTPSHQVTQMGQEVILRCVPISNHLYFYWYRQILGQKVEFLVSFYNNEISEKSEIFDDQFSVERPDGSNFTLKIRSTKLEDSAMYFCASRALGQIYEQYFGPGTRLTVT.